Shown below are 13 T cell receptor beta chains from a single sample sequenced in a study of shared clonotypes between healthy human individuals. The protocol was immunoSEQ multiplex PCR, while the TCRdb copy is restricted to in-frame clones and leaves out a portion. The sample contains about 2.4 million clones, approximately 93% of which appear only once. The sequenced sample was naive CD4+ T cells from PBMCs. Stated subset: CD45RA+ positively selected. The receptor source for this set is a man in his late teens or twenties in good health. Some clones in this sample may be carry-over from other donors' samples.

The chain couples TRBV7-2 to TRBJ2-5; D is perhaps TRBD2 (6 bases). Trimming took off 0 bases at V and 4 bases at J, with 18 bases between the two ends. Germline CDR1 and CDR2: SGHTA and FQGNSA. There are 17 residues in the CDR3. CDR3 sequence: CASSLAGRLGSGETQYF. In nucleotides, the CDR3 is TGTGCCAGCAGCTTAGCGGGGAGGCTCGGCTCGGGAGAGACCCAGTACTTC.

This chain joins TRBV9 and TRBJ2-5; possible D gene TRBD2, 6 bases. Trimming left V 0 bases short and J 5 bases short, with 14 bases between. Germline V gene sequence: CDR1 SGDLS, CDR2 YYNGEE. This CDR3 has 15 residues. CDR3 residues: CASSVAPGGEETQYF. The CDR3 nucleotides are TGTGCCAGCAGCGTAGCTCCGGGCGGGGAGGAGACCCAGTACTTC.

The chain uses TRBV2 and TRBJ2-7; 8 nucleotides line up with TRBD2. Germline CDR1 SNHLY, CDR2 FYNNEI. The CDR3 contains 15 residues. V lost 7 bases, J lost 2 bases, and 10 bases stayed unmatched. CDR3 bases: TGTGCCAGCAAGAGAGGACTAGCTGGAACCTACGAGCAGTACTTC. Translated: CASKRGLAGTYEQYF.

The genes are TRBV19 and TRBJ1-5; 7 bases agree with TRBD1. Germline CDR1 LNHDA, CDR2 SQIVND (reference sequence). This CDR3 is built from 14 residues. The J segment lost 7 bases and the V segment lost 5 bases, leaving 8 bases of the junction unmatched. The CDR3 sequence: CASSHTGDAQPQHF. Written as DNA, the CDR3 is TGTGCCAGTAGTCACACAGGGGATGCGCAGCCCCAGCATTTT. Full variable domain (outside the CDR3, taken from reference TRBV19 and TRBJ1-5): DGGITQSPKYLFRKEGQNVTLSCEQNLNHDAMYWYRQDPGQGLRLIYYSQIVNDFQKGDIAEGYSVSREKKESFPLTVTSAQKNPTAFYLCASSHTGDAQPQHFGDGTRLSIL.

This chain uses TRBV10-3 with TRBJ2-7, with a tentative D call TRBD1 (5 bases). V was pared by 0 bases and J by 5 bases, with 8 bases between. There are 13 residues in the CDR3. CDR1 and CDR2 from the germline V gene are ENHRY and SYGVKD. The CDR3 DNA is TGTGCCATCAGTGAGTCACAGGAAAACGAGCAGTACTTC. Encoded protein: CAISESQENEQYF.

The CDR3 region is CASSLDDSYYEQYF. CDR3 in DNA: TGTGCCAGCAGCTTGGATGACAGCTACTACGAGCAGTACTTC. This chain links TRBV5-5 with TRBJ2-7, with D perhaps TRBD1 (5 bases). Germline CDR1 reads SGHKS; CDR2 reads YYEKEE (reference sequence). CDR3 size: 14 residues. V dropped 0 bases and J dropped 3 bases, with 10 bases sitting between them.

This chain links TRBV5-1 with TRBJ2-7; 9 nucleotides match TRBD1. This CDR3 spans 15 amino acids. The ends lost 1 base at V and 5 bases at J; junction bases unmatched: 7. Germline-derived CDR1 and CDR2 are SGHRS and YFSETQ. The CDR3 DNA is TGCGCCAGCAGCTTGCGCGGGACAGGGTACCACGAGCAGTACTTC. This encodes CASSLRGTGYHEQYF.

Details on this clone: Additional DNA sequences in this sample encode the identical CDR3. V gene TRBV4-2 combines with J gene TRBJ2-7; TRBD1 or TRBD2 may be the D gene (5 bases each). The CDR3 consists of 16 residues. Germline lookup yields CDR1 LGHNA and CDR2 YNFKEQ. Trimming took 1 base from V and 1 from J, leaving 14 bases between them. The CDR3 loop is CASSQVVAGSSYEQYF. The CDR3 bases are TGTGCCAGCAGCCAAGTTGTCGCAGGGAGTTCCTACGAGCAGTACTTC.

About this clone itself: At the DNA level, this CDR3 is encoded by other sequences in the same sample as well. The chain uses TRBV6-5 and TRBJ2-1; D is undetermined. The V end was cut by 2 bases, the J end by 0 bases, with 8 bases between. The germline V gene encodes CDR1 MNHEY and CDR2 SVGAGI. The CDR3 runs to 15 residues. The CDR3 reads CASSYRGSSYNEQFF. Written as DNA, the CDR3 is TGTGCCAGCAGTTACCGCGGAAGCTCCTACAATGAGCAGTTCTTC.

Comments on this clone: Other DNA sequences from this sample encode an identical CDR3 as well. The V and J genes are TRBV30 and TRBJ1-6; D remains unclear. The CDR3 spans 11 residues. Trimming took 0 bases from V and 8 from J, leaving 2 bases between them. Germline CDR1 reads GTSNPN; CDR2 reads SVGIG (reference sequence). The chain's CDR3 is CAWSVDSPLHF. The CDR3, as DNA: TGTGCCTGGAGTGTGGATTCACCCCTCCACTTT.

This chain joins TRBV30 and TRBJ1-3; D not certain. CDR3 length: 15 amino acids. The V end lost 0 bases, the J end lost 2 bases, and 11 bases lay between the germline ends. In germline, CDR1 is GTSNPN, CDR2 SVGIG (reference sequence). CDR3: CAWSVGLLAGNTIYF. In DNA, the CDR3 is TGTGCCTGGAGTGTAGGACTCTTGGCTGGAAACACCATATATTTT.

The rearrangement joins TRBV7-8 to TRBJ2-1; a weak D match, TRBD2 (6 bases). Trimming took off 3 bases at V and 5 bases at J, with 14 bases between the two ends. CDR1 and CDR2 from the germline V gene are SGHVS and FQNEAQ. The CDR3 is 15 amino acids. CDR3 sequence (DNA): TGTGCCAGCAGCTTTCAGACTAGGGGAAACAATGAGCAGTTCTTC. As protein: CASSFQTRGNNEQFF.

As to this clone: The same CDR3 arises from other DNA sequences in this sample as well. The chain couples TRBV9 to TRBJ2-2; 11 nucleotides match TRBD2. This CDR3 has 17 amino acids. Germline V gene lookup returns CDR1 SGDLS and CDR2 YYNGEE. After removal of 2 bases from V and 0 bases from J, the junction contained 3 bases not matched to a gene. CDR3 protein: CASSVQGLAANTGELFF. The CDR3 nucleotides are TGTGCCAGCAGCGTTCAGGGACTAGCGGCGAACACCGGGGAGCTGTTTTTT.